The 2 T cell receptor beta chains below were found in one sample sequenced in a study of T cells after yellow fever vaccination. One entry per CDR3 protein results from TCRdb running MiXCR on the 5' RACE reads. This table has approximately 510,000 distinct CDR3 sequences, roughly a fifth appearing once. The specimen comprised PBMCs, sampled roughly 20 days after the first yellow fever vaccination. The receptors were gathered from a man aged 18 to 29 who received the YFV17D yellow fever vaccine.

This sequence joins TRBV6-1 and TRBJ1-2; D gene ambiguous. CDR1 and CDR2 (germline): MNHNS, SASEGT. V lost 11 bases and J 0 bases, leaving 13 bases between the germline ends. This CDR3 is built from 13 residues. The CDR3 sequence is CAAGNGPNYGYTF. Written as DNA, the CDR3 is TGTGCCGCCGGAAACGGACCTAACTATGGCTACACCTTC.

This clonotype was seen a few times. The chain links TRBV9 to TRBJ1-1, with D possibly being TRBD1 (5 bases). The germline gives CDR1 SGDLS, CDR2 YYNGEE. Trimming left V 4 bases short and J 10 bases short, with 17 bases between. CDR3 size: 13 residues. CDR3 loop: CASSHDTGTLAFF. The CDR3 nucleotides read TGTGCCAGCAGCCATGACACCGGGACGTTAGCTTTCTTT.